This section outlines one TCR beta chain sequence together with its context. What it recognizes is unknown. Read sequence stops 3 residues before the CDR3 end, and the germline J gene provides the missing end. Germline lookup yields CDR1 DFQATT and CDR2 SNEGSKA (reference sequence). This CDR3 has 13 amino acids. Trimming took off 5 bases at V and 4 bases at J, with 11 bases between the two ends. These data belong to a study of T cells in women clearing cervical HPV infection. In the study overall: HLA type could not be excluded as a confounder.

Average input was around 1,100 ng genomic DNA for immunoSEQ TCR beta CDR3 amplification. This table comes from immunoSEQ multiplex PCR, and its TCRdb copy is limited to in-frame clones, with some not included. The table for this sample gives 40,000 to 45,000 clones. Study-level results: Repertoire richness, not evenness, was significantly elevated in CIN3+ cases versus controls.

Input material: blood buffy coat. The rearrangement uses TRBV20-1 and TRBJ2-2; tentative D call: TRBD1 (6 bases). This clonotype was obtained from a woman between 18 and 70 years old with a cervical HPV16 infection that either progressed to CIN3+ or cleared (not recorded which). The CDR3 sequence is CSAYRDSTGELFF. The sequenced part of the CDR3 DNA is TGCAGTGCTTACAGGGATTCCACCGGGGAG.